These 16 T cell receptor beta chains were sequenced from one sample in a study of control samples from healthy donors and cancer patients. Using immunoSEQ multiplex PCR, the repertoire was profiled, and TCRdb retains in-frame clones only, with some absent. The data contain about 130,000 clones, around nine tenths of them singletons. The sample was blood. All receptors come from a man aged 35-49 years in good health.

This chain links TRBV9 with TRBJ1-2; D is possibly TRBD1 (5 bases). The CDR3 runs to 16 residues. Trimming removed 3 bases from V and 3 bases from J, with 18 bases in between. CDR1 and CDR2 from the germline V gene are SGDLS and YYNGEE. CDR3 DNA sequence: TGTGCCAGCAGCGCGAGAGGGGACCGTACAGACTATGGCTACACCTTC. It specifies CASSARGDRTDYGYTF.

The CDR3 DNA follows: TGTGCCAGCAGCCCCTCCTACGAGCAGTACTTC. Translating gives CASSPSYEQYF. The chain carries TRBV2 and TRBJ2-7, with no clear D. Germline lookup yields CDR1 SNHLY and CDR2 FYNNEI. This CDR3 contains 11 residues. V gave up 6 bases and J gave up 0 bases, with 3 bases separating them.

CDR3 protein: CASRLGAEAFF. CDR3 nucleotide sequence: TGTGCCAGCAGACTCGGGGCAGAAGCTTTCTTT. The rearrangement uses TRBV6-5 and TRBJ1-1, with a possible D match to TRBD1 (5 bases). Germline V gene data show CDR1 as MNHEY and CDR2 as SVGAGI. Trimming took off 6 bases at V and 8 bases at J, with 10 bases between the two ends. The CDR3 runs 11 residues.

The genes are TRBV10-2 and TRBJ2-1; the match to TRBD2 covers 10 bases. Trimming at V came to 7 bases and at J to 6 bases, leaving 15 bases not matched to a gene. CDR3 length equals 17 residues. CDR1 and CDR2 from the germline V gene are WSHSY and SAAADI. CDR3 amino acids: CASNVIAGGLGGNEQFF. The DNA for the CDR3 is TGCGCCAGCAACGTCATAGCGGGGGGCCTTGGCGGCAATGAGCAGTTCTTC.

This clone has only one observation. For the CDR3, the DNA is TGTGCCAGCAGCCCGAACCTGTGGAACACTGAAGCTTTCTTT. Its protein is CASSPNLWNTEAFF. V gene TRBV3-1 (or the pseudogene TRBV3-2) combines with J gene TRBJ1-1, with D hard to call. Germline lookup yields CDR1 LGHDT and CDR2 YNNKEL (reference sequence). V lost 4 bases and J lost 1, with 10 bases in between. The CDR3 has 14 residues.

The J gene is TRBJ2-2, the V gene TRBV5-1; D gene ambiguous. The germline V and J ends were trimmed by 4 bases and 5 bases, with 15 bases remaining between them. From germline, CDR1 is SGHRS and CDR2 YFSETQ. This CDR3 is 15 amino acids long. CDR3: CASSLPDFNTGELFF. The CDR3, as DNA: TGCGCCAGCAGCCTCCCAGATTTTAATACCGGGGAGCTGTTTTTT.

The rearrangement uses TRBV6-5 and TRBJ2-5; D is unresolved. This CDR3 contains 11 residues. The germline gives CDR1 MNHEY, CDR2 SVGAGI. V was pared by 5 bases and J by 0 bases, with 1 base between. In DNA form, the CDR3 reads TGTGCCAGCAGTAACCAAGAGACCCAGTACTTC. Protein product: CASSNQETQYF.

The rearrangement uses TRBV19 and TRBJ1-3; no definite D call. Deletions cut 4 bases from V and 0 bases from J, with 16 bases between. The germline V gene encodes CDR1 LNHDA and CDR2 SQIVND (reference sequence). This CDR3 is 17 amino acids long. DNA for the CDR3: TGTGCCAGTAGTACGGCGACACTATGGAGCTCTGGAAACACCATATATTTT. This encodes CASSTATLWSSGNTIYF. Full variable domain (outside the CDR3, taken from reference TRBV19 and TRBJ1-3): DGGITQSPKYLFRKEGQNVTLSCEQNLNHDAMYWYRQDPGQGLRLIYYSQIVNDFQKGDIAEGYSVSREKKESFPLTVTSAQKNPTAFYLCASSTATLWSSGNTIYFGEGSWLTVV.

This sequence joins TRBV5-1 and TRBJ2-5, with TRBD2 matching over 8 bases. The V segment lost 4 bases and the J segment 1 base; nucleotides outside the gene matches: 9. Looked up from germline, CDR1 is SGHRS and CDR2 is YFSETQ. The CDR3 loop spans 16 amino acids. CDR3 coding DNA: TGCGCCAGCAGCCCCTTGACTAGCGCCCTCCAAGAGACCCAGTACTTC. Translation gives CASSPLTSALQETQYF.

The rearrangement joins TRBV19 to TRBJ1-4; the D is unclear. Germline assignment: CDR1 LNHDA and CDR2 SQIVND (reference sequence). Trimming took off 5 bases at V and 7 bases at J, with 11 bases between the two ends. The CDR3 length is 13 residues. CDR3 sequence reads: CASSPGAGEKLFF. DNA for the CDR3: TGTGCCAGTAGTCCCGGCGCCGGTGAAAAACTGTTTTTT.

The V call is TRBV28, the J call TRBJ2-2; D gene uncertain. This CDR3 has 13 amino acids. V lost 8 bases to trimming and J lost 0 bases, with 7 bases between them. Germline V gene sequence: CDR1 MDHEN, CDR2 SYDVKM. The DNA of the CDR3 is TGTGCCAGCCTAGGGACGAACACCGGGGAGCTGTTTTTT. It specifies CASLGTNTGELFF.

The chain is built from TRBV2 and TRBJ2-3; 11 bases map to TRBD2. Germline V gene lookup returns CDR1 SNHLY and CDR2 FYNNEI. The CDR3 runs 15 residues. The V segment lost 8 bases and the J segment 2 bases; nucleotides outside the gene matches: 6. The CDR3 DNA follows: TGTGCCAGCCGGAAACTAGCGGGGGCCACAGATACGCAGTATTTT. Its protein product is CASRKLAGATDTQYF.

DNA for the CDR3: TGTGCCAGCCGCCCGGGGGGAATAGGGTATGGCTACACCTTC. Its translation: CASRPGGIGYGYTF. This rearrangement joins TRBV27 to TRBJ1-2; a possible D gene is TRBD1 (5 bases). The V end lost 8 bases, the J end lost 5 bases, and 18 bases lay between the germline ends. In germline, CDR1 is MNHEY, CDR2 SMNVEV (reference sequence). This CDR3 contains 14 residues.

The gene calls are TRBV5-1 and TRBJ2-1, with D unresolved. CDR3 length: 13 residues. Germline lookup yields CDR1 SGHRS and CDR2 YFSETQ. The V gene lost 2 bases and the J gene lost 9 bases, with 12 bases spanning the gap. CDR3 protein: CASSFEGSGEQFF. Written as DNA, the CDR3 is TGCGCCAGCAGCTTTGAAGGGTCCGGTGAGCAGTTCTTC.

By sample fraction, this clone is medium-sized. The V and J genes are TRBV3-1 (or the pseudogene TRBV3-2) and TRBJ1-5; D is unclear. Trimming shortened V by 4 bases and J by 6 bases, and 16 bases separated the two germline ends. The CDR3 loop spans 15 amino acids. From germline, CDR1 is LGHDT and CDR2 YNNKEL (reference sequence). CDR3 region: CASSPRGRVSQPQHF. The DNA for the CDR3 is TGTGCCAGCAGCCCCCGGGGAAGGGTGAGTCAGCCCCAGCATTTT.

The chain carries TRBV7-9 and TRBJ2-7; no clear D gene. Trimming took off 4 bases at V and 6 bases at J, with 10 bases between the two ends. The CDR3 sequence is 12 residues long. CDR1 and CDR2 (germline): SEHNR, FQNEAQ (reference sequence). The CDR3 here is CASSSPMAEQYF. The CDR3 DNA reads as TGTGCCAGCAGCTCCCCGATGGCCGAGCAGTACTTC.